These 29 T cell receptor beta chains were all obtained from the same sample, sequenced in a study of blood T cell repertoires in COVID-19. The protocol was immunoSEQ multiplex PCR, while the TCRdb copy is restricted to in-frame clones and leaves out a portion. The repertoire has 200,000 to 250,000 clones, approximately 84% of them found once; the top ten carry over 2.5%. The sequenced sample was peripheral blood. These receptors came from a man aged 50 or older who had recovered from COVID-19.

The table lists this clone with many counts. The chain couples TRBV2 to TRBJ2-5; perhaps TRBD2 as D (6 bases). V lost 7 bases, J lost 3 bases, and 12 bases lay in between. The CDR3 spans 13 residues. Looked up from germline, CDR1 is SNHLY and CDR2 is FYNNEI. CDR3 nucleotides: TGTGCCAGCACGGTAATAGCGGAAGAGACCCAGTACTTC. The encoded protein is CASTVIAEETQYF.

V usage is TRBV28 and J usage is TRBJ2-7, with 7 bases that match TRBD2. Per the germline V gene, CDR1 is MDHEN and CDR2 is SYDVKM. This CDR3 has 15 amino acids. V trimming: 4 bases; J trimming: 0 bases; junction bases outside the gene matches: 6. This CDR3 reads CASSSPSGNSYEQYF. The DNA for the CDR3 is TGTGCCAGCAGTTCGCCAAGCGGGAACTCCTACGAGCAGTACTTC.

V usage is TRBV29-1 and J usage is TRBJ1-1, with D unresolved. The CDR3 covers 14 residues. With 0 bases removed from V and 10 bases from J, the gap between germline ends came to 18 bases. Per germline, CDR1 SQVTM and CDR2 ANQGSEA. DNA for the CDR3: TGCAGCGTTGAAGATCCCAAGGCAGCGTCCGGAGCTTTCTTT. It specifies CSVEDPKAASGAFF.

The chain couples TRBV5-1 to TRBJ1-1, with D perhaps matching TRBD1 (5 bases). This CDR3 region has 14 residues. V was trimmed by 0 bases and J by 0 bases, leaving 6 bases between them. The germline V gene has CDR1 SGHRS and CDR2 YFSETQ. CDR3 sequence reads: CASSLATVNTEAFF. In nucleotides, the CDR3 is TGCGCCAGCAGCTTGGCGACAGTGAACACTGAAGCTTTCTTT.

The chain couples TRBV19 to TRBJ2-5; 8 bases match TRBD1. This CDR3 region has 12 residues. J was trimmed by 5 bases and V by 10 bases; bases with no gene match: 6. Germline loops: CDR1 LNHDA, CDR2 SQIVND (reference sequence). The CDR3 DNA reads TGTGCCACTGCAGGGGGCAGCGAGACCCAGTACTTC. It translates to CATAGGSETQYF.

This chain links TRBV20-1 with TRBJ2-7; 9 bases map to TRBD1. The CDR3 has 15 amino acids. V dropped 3 bases and J dropped 5; count of bases not matched to a gene: 11. Germline loops: CDR1 DFQATT, CDR2 SNEGSKA (reference sequence). The DNA for the CDR3 is TGCAGTGCTAGTATATCGCGGACAGGGGTTCACGAGCAGTACTTC. The encoded protein is CSASISRTGVHEQYF.

This clone was seen only a few times. The genes are TRBV18 and TRBJ2-2, with D perhaps matching TRBD1 (5 bases). There are 16 residues in the CDR3. V was clipped by 2 bases and J by 4 bases, with 14 bases between them. CDR1 is KGHSH and CDR2 is LQKENI in the germline V gene. CDR3 nucleotide sequence: TGTGCCAGCTCACCAGTATCGCAGGGAAGCACCGGGGAGCTGTTTTTT. Encoded protein: CASSPVSQGSTGELFF. The whole variable domain, remainder taken from reference TRBV18 and TRBJ2-2, is NAGVMQNPRHLVRRRGQEARLRCSPMKGHSHVYWYRQLPEEGLKFMVYLQKENIIDESGMPKERFSAEFPKEGPSILRIQQVVRGDSAAYFCASSPVSQGSTGELFFGEGSRLTVL.

This clone was recorded a few times. The V and J genes are TRBV6-6 and TRBJ1-5, with D tentatively TRBD1 (5 bases). The V end lost 2 bases, the J end lost 4 bases, and 12 bases lay between the germline ends. Per the germline V gene, CDR1 is MNHNY and CDR2 is SVGAGI (reference sequence). CDR3 length: 15 residues. The CDR3 loop is CASSYEGRGNQPQHF. The CDR3, as DNA: TGTGCCAGCAGTTACGAGGGGAGGGGTAATCAGCCCCAGCATTTT.

The gene calls are TRBV4-2 and TRBJ2-5; the D gene is possibly TRBD2 (6 bases). The CDR3 covers 16 residues. The V end was cut by 0 bases, the J end by 5 bases, with 16 bases between. CDR1 and CDR2 from the germline V gene are LGHNA and YNFKEQ. DNA of the CDR3: TGTGCCAGCAGCCAAGAGGGGACGGCTAGCGTGGAGACCCAGTACTTC. It yields the protein CASSQEGTASVETQYF.

This clone was found once. The chain joins TRBV28 to TRBJ2-1, with 11 bases matching TRBD2. The length of the CDR3 is 16 residues. V was pared by 8 bases and J by 0 bases, with 6 bases of the junction left unmatched. Germline V gene data show CDR1 as MDHEN and CDR2 as SYDVKM. CDR3: CASVAGGTSSYNEQFF. Written as DNA, the CDR3 is TGTGCCAGCGTAGCGGGAGGGACCAGCTCCTACAATGAGCAGTTCTTC.

The V call is TRBV24-1, the J call TRBJ2-3; TRBD2 agrees at 9 bases. The germline CDR1 and CDR2 sequences are KGHDR and SFDVKD. The CDR3 totals 17 residues. V was pared by 2 bases and J by 3 bases, with 8 bases of the junction left unmatched. CDR3 protein: CATSDSIAGVSTDTQYF. CDR3 DNA: TGTGCCACCAGTGATTCGATAGCGGGAGTGTCGACAGATACGCAGTATTTT.

The CDR3 coding sequence is TGTGCCAGCAGCCAGAAGGGACTAGCCAAAAACATTCAGTACTTC. It translates to CASSQKGLAKNIQYF. The V and J genes are TRBV4-2 and TRBJ2-4, with D tentatively TRBD2 (6 bases). CDR1 and CDR2 from the germline V gene are LGHNA and YNFKEQ. Deletions cut 3 bases from V and 0 bases from J, with 9 bases between. The CDR3 consists of 15 residues.

This clone was found once. The rearrangement joins TRBV24-1 to TRBJ2-4, with D perhaps matching TRBD1 (5 bases). The V end lost 1 base, the J end lost 13 bases, and 10 bases lay between the germline ends. The V gene's germline CDR1 is KGHDR and CDR2 SFDVKD. The CDR3 has 12 residues. CDR3 loop: CATSDFQGSQYF. For the CDR3, the DNA is TGTGCCACCAGTGATTTCCAGGGATCGCAGTACTTC.

The chain recombines TRBV7-2 with TRBJ2-1, with D possibly being TRBD1 (6 bases). Looked up from germline, CDR1 is SGHTA and CDR2 is FQGNSA. With 4 bases removed from V and 10 bases from J, the gap between germline ends came to 11 bases. This CDR3 region has 12 residues. CDR3 loop: CASSSYQGEQFF. CDR3 nucleotides: TGTGCCAGCAGCTCGTATCAGGGGGAGCAGTTCTTC.

V gene TRBV30 combines with J gene TRBJ2-1; 9 positions match TRBD2. CDR1 GTSNPN and CDR2 SVGIG come from the germline V gene (reference sequence). V lost 4 bases and J lost 1; bases outside the gene matches: 5. The CDR3 extends over 15 amino acids. Here the CDR3 reads CAWKRSGGSYNEQFF. The CDR3, as DNA: TGTGCCTGGAAACGGAGCGGGGGGTCCTACAATGAGCAGTTCTTC.

CDR3 protein: CASSPGGNGRKAYEQYF. In DNA form, the CDR3 reads TGTGCCAGCAGCCCCGGGGGCAACGGGAGGAAGGCCTACGAGCAGTACTTC. The genes are TRBV5-4 and TRBJ2-7, with D possibly TRBD2 on 7 matching bases. This CDR3 is 17 amino acids long. With 4 bases removed from V and 2 bases from J, the gap between germline ends came to 22 bases. CDR1 is SGHNT and CDR2 is YYREEE in the germline V gene (reference sequence). Together with reference TRBV5-4 and TRBJ2-7, the CDR3 gives the full variable domain: ETGVTQSPTHLIKTRGQQVTLRCSSQSGHNTVSWYQQALGQGPQFIFQYYREEENGRGNFPPRFSGLQFPNYSSELNVNALELDDSALYLCASSPGGNGRKAYEQYFGPGTRLTVT.

The genes are TRBV9 and TRBJ2-7; possible D gene TRBD2, 6 bases. The CDR3 spans 14 residues. V was clipped by 0 bases and J by 4 bases, with 11 bases between them. Germline CDR1 and CDR2: SGDLS and YYNGEE. The CDR3 region has the DNA TGTGCCAGCAGCGTAGGGGGGACTGCTTACGAGCAGTACTTC. Its translation is CASSVGGTAYEQYF.

CDR3 loop: CASSPATGGGNQPQHF. CDR3 coding DNA: TGTGCCAGCTCACCCGCGACGGGAGGGGGCAATCAGCCCCAGCATTTT. The J gene is TRBJ1-5, the V gene TRBV18, with D perhaps matching TRBD1 (5 bases). V lost 3 bases to trimming and J lost 2 bases, with 14 bases between them. This CDR3 has 16 amino acids. Per germline, CDR1 KGHSH and CDR2 LQKENI. The full variable domain, completed using reference TRBV18 and TRBJ1-5, is NAGVMQNPRHLVRRRGQEARLRCSPMKGHSHVYWYRQLPEEGLKFMVYLQKENIIDESGMPKERFSAEFPKEGPSILRIQQVVRGDSAAYFCASSPATGGGNQPQHFGDGTRLSIL.

In nucleotides, the CDR3 is TGCAGCGTTGAAATTGGACTAGCGGGTTTTTCCTACGAGCAGTACTTC. The encoded protein is CSVEIGLAGFSYEQYF. The chain combines TRBV29-1 with TRBJ2-7, with 11 nucleotides matching TRBD2. The V segment lost 2 bases and the J segment 1 base; nucleotides outside the gene matches: 7. There are 16 residues in the CDR3. Per the germline V gene, CDR1 is SQVTM and CDR2 is ANQGSEA.

CDR3 sequence reads: CASSTRASGLEQYF. The CDR3 region has the DNA TGTGCCAGCAGCACCCGTGCTAGCGGGCTTGAGCAGTACTTC. The chain is built from TRBV3-1 (or the pseudogene TRBV3-2) and TRBJ2-7, with TRBD2 matching 8 bases. The CDR3 spans 14 residues. Trimming removed 5 bases from V and 7 bases from J; junction bases left unmatched: 10. The germline gives CDR1 LGHDT, CDR2 YNNKEL (reference sequence).

The chain combines TRBV7-9 with TRBJ1-2; TRBD1 matches 7 bases. V lost 5 bases and J lost 4; bases outside the gene matches: 10. Germline CDR1 SEHNR, CDR2 FQNEAQ (reference sequence). The CDR3 length is 15 residues. CDR3 residues: CASSPVDDRAYGYTF. The CDR3 nucleotides are TGTGCCAGCAGCCCAGTCGACGACAGGGCCTATGGCTACACCTTC. The full variable domain, its missing parts supplied by reference TRBV7-9 and TRBJ1-2, is DTGVSQNPRHKITKRGQNVTFRCDPISEHNRLYWYRQTLGQGPEFLTYFQNEAQLEKSRLLSDRFSAERPKGSFSTLEIQRTEQGDSAMYLCASSPVDDRAYGYTFGSGTRLTVV.

V and J are TRBV27 and TRBJ2-7, with D perhaps matching TRBD2 (6 bases). The V end lost 6 bases, the J end lost 1 base, and 13 bases lay between the germline ends. CDR1 is MNHEY and CDR2 is SMNVEV in the germline V gene (reference sequence). The CDR3 totals 14 residues. As DNA, the CDR3 is TGTGCCAGCAGCGCGGGACGCTTGTCCTACGAGCAGTACTTC. Residues: CASSAGRLSYEQYF.

The chain has TRBV30 and TRBJ2-1, with 10 bases aligning to TRBD2. Trimming removed 2 bases from V and 4 bases from J; junction bases left unmatched: 11. Germline V gives CDR1 GTSNPN, CDR2 SVGIG (reference sequence). CDR3 size: 17 residues. CDR3 sequence reads: CAWSRRSAGGPYNEQFF. The CDR3 DNA reads TGTGCCTGGAGTCGCCGGTCAGCGGGAGGGCCTTACAATGAGCAGTTCTTC.

The chain joins TRBV18 to TRBJ2-1; possible D gene TRBD1, 5 bases. CDR3 length: 16 amino acids. Germline V gene lookup returns CDR1 KGHSH and CDR2 LQKENI. Trimming pared 6 bases from V and 4 bases from J, leaving 19 bases between. This CDR3 reads CASSRTNRTSYNEQFF. In DNA, the CDR3 is TGTGCCAGCTCGCGTACCAATCGGACATCATACAATGAGCAGTTCTTC.

The V and J genes are TRBV19 and TRBJ2-1, with D tentatively TRBD1 (6 bases). Germline V lookup: CDR1 LNHDA, CDR2 SQIVND (reference sequence). The CDR3 length is 15 residues. Trimming shortened V by 4 bases and J by 7 bases, and 17 bases separated the two germline ends. CDR3 region: CASSKRTAEWNEQFF. CDR3 coding DNA: TGTGCCAGTAGTAAAAGGACAGCCGAATGGAATGAGCAGTTCTTC.

V usage is TRBV10-2 and J usage is TRBJ2-3; tentative D call: TRBD2 (6 bases). Germline CDR1 is WSHSY and CDR2 is SAAADI. Trimming took off 6 bases at V and 0 bases at J, with 13 bases between the two ends. The length of the CDR3 is 15 residues. The CDR3 sequence: CASSERLVSTDTQYF. Here the CDR3 DNA reads TGCGCCAGCAGCGAAAGACTAGTTAGCACAGATACGCAGTATTTT.

The rearrangement links TRBV24-1 to TRBJ2-1, with 9 bases lining up with TRBD2. The ends lost 6 bases at V and 8 bases at J; junction bases unmatched: 7. CDR1 is KGHDR, CDR2 SFDVKD, per germline. CDR3 length: 14 amino acids. CDR3 DNA: TGTGCCACCAGTTCCCCGGCGGGAGGGCATGAGCAGTTCTTC. Protein product: CATSSPAGGHEQFF.

The V gene is TRBV6-5, the J gene TRBJ2-1; 8 bases are a match to TRBD1. The J segment lost 7 bases and the V segment lost 2 bases, leaving 7 bases of the junction unmatched. This CDR3 region has 15 residues. Per the germline V gene, CDR1 is MNHEY and CDR2 is SVGAGI. The CDR3 loop is CASSYVRTGKNEQFF. CDR3 nucleotide sequence: TGTGCCAGCAGTTACGTTCGGACAGGGAAGAATGAGCAGTTCTTC.

This chain connects TRBV19 to TRBJ2-2; weak D call: TRBD1 (5 bases). CDR1 and CDR2 (germline): LNHDA, SQIVND (reference sequence). The germline V and J ends were trimmed by 4 bases and 7 bases, with 10 bases remaining between them. The CDR3 sequence is 13 residues long. For the CDR3, the DNA is TGTGCCAGTAGTACAACAGGAAACGGGGAGCTGTTTTTT. Translated: CASSTTGNGELFF. Complete variable domain (other parts from reference TRBV19 and TRBJ2-2): DGGITQSPKYLFRKEGQNVTLSCEQNLNHDAMYWYRQDPGQGLRLIYYSQIVNDFQKGDIAEGYSVSREKKESFPLTVTSAQKNPTAFYLCASSTTGNGELFFGEGSRLTVL.